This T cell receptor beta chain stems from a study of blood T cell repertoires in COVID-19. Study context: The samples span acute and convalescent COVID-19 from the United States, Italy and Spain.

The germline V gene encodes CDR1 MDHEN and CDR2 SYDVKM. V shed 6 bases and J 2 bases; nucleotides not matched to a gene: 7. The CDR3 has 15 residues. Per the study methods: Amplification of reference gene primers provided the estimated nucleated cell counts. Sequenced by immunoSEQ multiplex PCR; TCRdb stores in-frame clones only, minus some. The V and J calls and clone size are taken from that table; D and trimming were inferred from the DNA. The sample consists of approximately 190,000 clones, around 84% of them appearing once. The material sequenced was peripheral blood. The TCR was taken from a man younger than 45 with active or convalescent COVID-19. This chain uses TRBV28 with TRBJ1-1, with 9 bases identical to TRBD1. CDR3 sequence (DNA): TGTGCCAGCAGGCGACCGGGACAGGGTAACACTGAAGCTTTCTTT. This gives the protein CASRRPGQGNTEAFF.